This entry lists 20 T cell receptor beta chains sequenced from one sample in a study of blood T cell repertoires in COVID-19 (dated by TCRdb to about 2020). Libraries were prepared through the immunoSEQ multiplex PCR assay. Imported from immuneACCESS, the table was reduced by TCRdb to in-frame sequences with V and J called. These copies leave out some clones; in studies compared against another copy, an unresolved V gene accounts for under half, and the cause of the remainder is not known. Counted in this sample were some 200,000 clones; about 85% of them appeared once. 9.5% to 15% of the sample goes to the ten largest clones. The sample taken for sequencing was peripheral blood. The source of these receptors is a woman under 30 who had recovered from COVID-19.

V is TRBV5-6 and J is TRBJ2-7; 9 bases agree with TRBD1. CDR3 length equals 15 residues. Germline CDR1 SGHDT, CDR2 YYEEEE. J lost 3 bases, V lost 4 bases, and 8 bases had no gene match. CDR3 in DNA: TGTGCCAGCAGCCGGGGACAGGGTATTAACTACGAGCAGTACTTC. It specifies CASSRGQGINYEQYF.

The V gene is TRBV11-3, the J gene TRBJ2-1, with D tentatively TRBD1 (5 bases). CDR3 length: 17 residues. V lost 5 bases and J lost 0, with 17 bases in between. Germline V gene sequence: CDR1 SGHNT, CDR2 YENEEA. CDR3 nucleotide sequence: TGTGCCAGCAGCCTACCGAATGGGGCAAGCTCCTACAATGAGCAGTTCTTC. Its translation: CASSLPNGASSYNEQFF.

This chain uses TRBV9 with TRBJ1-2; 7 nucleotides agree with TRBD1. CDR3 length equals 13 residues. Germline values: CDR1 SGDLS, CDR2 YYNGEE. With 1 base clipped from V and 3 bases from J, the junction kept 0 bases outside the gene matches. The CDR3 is CASSVTGDYGYTF. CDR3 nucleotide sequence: TGTGCCAGCAGCGTAACAGGGGACTATGGCTACACCTTC.

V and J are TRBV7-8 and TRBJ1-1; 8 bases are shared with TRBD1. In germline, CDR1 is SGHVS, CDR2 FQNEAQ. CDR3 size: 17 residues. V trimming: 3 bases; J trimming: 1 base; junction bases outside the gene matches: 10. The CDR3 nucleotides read TGTGCCAGCAGCTTCCGGTACAGGGGGAGGGGGAACACTGAAGCTTTCTTT. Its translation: CASSFRYRGRGNTEAFF.

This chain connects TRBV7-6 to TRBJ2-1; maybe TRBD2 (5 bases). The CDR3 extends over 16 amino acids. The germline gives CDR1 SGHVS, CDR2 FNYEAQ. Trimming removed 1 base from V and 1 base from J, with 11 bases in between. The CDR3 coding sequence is TGTGCCAGCAGCTTAGACGAGGGAGAGTCCTACAATGAGCAGTTCTTC. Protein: CASSLDEGESYNEQFF.

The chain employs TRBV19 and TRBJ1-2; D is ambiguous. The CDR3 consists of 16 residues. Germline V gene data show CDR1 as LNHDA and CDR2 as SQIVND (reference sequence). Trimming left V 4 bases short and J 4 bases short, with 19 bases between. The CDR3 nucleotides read TGTGCCAGTAGTACCTCGACGGCGGGGATTACCTATGGCTACACCTTC. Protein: CASSTSTAGITYGYTF.

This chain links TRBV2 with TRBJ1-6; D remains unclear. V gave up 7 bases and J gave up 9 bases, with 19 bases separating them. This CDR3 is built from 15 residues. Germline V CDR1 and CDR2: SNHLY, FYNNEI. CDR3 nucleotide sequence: TGTGCCAGCACCGTGGTCTGGGCGGGAGGTTCACCCCTCCACTTT. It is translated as CASTVVWAGGSPLHF.

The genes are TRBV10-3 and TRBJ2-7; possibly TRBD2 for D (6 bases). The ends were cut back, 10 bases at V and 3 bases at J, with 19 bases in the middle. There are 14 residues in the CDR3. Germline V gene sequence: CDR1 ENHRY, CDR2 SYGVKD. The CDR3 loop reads CASKSGTAGYEQYF. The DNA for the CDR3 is TGTGCCAGCAAATCCGGGACTGCGGGCTACGAGCAGTACTTC.

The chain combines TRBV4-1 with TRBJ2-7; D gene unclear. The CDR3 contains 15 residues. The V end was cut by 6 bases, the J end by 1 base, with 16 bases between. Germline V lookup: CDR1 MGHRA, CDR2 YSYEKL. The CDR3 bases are TGCGCCAGCAGATACGAGCCTCTATCTTCCTACGAGCAGTACTTC. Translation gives CASRYEPLSSYEQYF.

The CDR3 is CASSQEAGPILKQYF. The DNA of the CDR3 is TGTGCCAGCAGCCAAGAGGCGGGACCCATCTTAAAGCAGTACTTC. The chain couples TRBV4-2 to TRBJ2-7; a possible D gene is TRBD2 (6 bases). The CDR3 is 15 amino acids. Per the germline V gene, CDR1 is LGHNA and CDR2 is YNFKEQ. V dropped 0 bases and J dropped 8 bases, with 17 bases sitting between them.

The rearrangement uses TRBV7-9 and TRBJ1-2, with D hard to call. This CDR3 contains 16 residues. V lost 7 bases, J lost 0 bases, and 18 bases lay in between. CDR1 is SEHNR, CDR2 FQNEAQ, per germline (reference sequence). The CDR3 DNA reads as TGTGCCAGCACCATTCCGGAGGGCATAACTAACTATGGCTACACCTTC. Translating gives CASTIPEGITNYGYTF.

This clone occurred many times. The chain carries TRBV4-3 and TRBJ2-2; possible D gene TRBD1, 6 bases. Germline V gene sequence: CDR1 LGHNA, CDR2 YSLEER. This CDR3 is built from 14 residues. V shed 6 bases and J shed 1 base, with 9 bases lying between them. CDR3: CASRDRENTGELFF. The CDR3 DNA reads TGCGCCAGCAGGGACAGAGAGAACACCGGGGAGCTGTTTTTT.

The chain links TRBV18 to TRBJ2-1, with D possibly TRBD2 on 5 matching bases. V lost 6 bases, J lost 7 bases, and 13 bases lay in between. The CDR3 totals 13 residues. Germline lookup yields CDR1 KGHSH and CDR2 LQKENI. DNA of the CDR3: TGTGCCAGCTCCCCTGAATTAGCGAATGAGCAGTTCTTC. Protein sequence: CASSPELANEQFF.

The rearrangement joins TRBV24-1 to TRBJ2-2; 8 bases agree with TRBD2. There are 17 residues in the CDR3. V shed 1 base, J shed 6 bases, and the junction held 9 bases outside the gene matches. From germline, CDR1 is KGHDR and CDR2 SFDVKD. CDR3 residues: CATSDFQAGDGAGELFF. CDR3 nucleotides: TGTGCCACCAGTGATTTTCAAGCGGGAGATGGTGCCGGGGAGCTGTTTTTT.

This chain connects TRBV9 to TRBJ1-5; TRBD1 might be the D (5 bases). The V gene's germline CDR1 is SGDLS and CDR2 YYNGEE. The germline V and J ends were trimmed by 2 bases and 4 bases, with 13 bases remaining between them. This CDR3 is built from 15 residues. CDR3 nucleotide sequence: TGTGCCAGCAGCGTCGGAACAGGCGAAAATCAGCCCCAGCATTTT. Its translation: CASSVGTGENQPQHF.

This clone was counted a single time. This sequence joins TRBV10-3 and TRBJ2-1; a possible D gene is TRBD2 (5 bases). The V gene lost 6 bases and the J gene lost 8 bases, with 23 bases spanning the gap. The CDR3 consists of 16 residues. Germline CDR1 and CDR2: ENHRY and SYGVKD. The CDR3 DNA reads TGTGCCATCAGCCCCAGGACGGGATCCCCCGCGGATGAGCAGTTCTTC. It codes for CAISPRTGSPADEQFF.

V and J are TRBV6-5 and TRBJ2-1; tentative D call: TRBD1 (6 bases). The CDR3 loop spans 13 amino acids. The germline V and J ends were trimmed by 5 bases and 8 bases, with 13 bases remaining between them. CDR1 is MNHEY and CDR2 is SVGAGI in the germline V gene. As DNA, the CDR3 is TGTGCCAGCAGTCCGTTAAAGGGGGATGAGCAGTTCTTC. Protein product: CASSPLKGDEQFF.

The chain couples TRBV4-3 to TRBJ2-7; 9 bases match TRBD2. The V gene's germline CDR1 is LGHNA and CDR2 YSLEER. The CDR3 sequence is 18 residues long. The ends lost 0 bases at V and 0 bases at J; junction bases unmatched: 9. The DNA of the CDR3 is TGCGCCAGCAGCCAAGATCCCCCCCCGGGACTAGCCTCCTACGAGCAGTACTTC. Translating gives CASSQDPPPGLASYEQYF.

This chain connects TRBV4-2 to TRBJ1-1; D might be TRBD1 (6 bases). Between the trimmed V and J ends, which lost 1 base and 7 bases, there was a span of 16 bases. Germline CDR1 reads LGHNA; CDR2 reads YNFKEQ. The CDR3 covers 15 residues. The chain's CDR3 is CASSQVGTGLVEAFF. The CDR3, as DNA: TGTGCCAGCAGCCAAGTAGGCACAGGGCTTGTTGAAGCTTTCTTT.

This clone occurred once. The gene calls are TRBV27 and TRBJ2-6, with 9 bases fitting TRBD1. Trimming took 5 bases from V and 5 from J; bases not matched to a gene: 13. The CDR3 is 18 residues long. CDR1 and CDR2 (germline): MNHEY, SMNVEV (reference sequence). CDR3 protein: CASSPPGTGWGRANVLTF. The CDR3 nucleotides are TGTGCCAGCAGTCCCCCCGGGACAGGGTGGGGTAGGGCCAACGTCCTGACTTTC.